This T cell receptor beta chain came from a study of blood T cell repertoires in COVID-19. Study details: The United States, Italy and Spain were the sources of the acute and convalescent COVID-19 samples. In each case, the material was cDNA or gDNA derived from T cells, B-cell-depleted T cells, or PBMCs.

As processed by the authors: Amplifying reference gene primers gave estimates of nucleated cell counts. Only in-frame clones appear in the TCRdb table, and some are missing; sequencing was by immunoSEQ multiplex PCR. D and trimming come from the DNA, and the V and J calls and clone size come from that table. Of 250,000 to 400,000 clones in the sample, over 75% were seen once. Specimen: peripheral blood. The sequence was collected from a man aged 45 to 65 with active or convalescent COVID-19.

CDR3 residues: CASSLAGGPQHF. The CDR3 region has the DNA TGTGCCAGCAGCCTAGCCGGGGGGCCCCAGCATTTT. The gene calls are TRBV25-1 and TRBJ1-5, with D possibly TRBD1 on 5 matching bases. Trimming removed 6 bases at V and 9 bases at J, with 12 bases between. The CDR3 is 12 amino acids. Germline V gene data show CDR1 as MGHDK and CDR2 as SYGVNS. The variable domain in full, completed from reference TRBV25-1 and TRBJ1-5, reads EADIYQTPRYLVIGTGKKITLECSQTMGHDKMYWYQQDPGMELHLIHYSYGVNSTEKGDLSSESTVSRIRTEHFPLTLESARPSHTSQYLCASSLAGGPQHFGDGTRLSIL.